These 19 T cell receptor beta chains originate from one sample sequenced in a study of blood T cell repertoires in COVID-19. The table came from immunoSEQ multiplex PCR; TCRdb's copy has only in-frame clones and leaves some out. Counted here are 250,000 to 350,000 clones, 70% to 90% occurring once; the ten biggest clones make up roughly 6.3%. Sequenced sample: peripheral blood. The receptors shown here come from a woman aged 45 to 65 with COVID-19, enrolled during active disease.

The chain uses TRBV30 and TRBJ2-7; the D gene is possibly TRBD2 (5 bases). The germline V gene encodes CDR1 GTSNPN and CDR2 SVGIG (reference sequence). The CDR3 sequence is 15 residues long. V was trimmed by 8 bases and J by 7 bases, leaving 27 bases between them. CDR3 in DNA: TGTGCCCATAAGCGAGGTTCTAGCTGGGGATGGGAGCAGTACTTC. Translated, it gives CAHKRGSSWGWEQYF.

Here the CDR3 DNA reads TGTGCCAGCAGCTTGAAAACAGCACTTAATGAAAAACTGTTTTTT. Translated: CASSLKTALNEKLFF. This rearrangement joins TRBV7-9 to TRBJ1-4, with unresolved D. The germline gives CDR1 SEHNR, CDR2 FQNEAQ (reference sequence). Deletions cut 3 bases from V and 4 bases from J, with 12 bases between. This CDR3 region has 15 residues.

V and J are TRBV2 and TRBJ2-2, with 7 positions matching TRBD1. This CDR3 has 15 residues. V lost 7 bases and J lost 3; bases outside the gene matches: 8. Germline V gene data show CDR1 as SNHLY and CDR2 as FYNNEI. The DNA for the CDR3 is TGTGCCAGCAATGCCGGGACAGTATACACCGGGGAGCTGTTTTTT. As protein: CASNAGTVYTGELFF.

The rearrangement joins TRBV30 to TRBJ2-5, with D perhaps matching TRBD2 (6 bases). CDR3 size: 15 residues. CDR1 is GTSNPN and CDR2 is SVGIG in the germline V gene (reference sequence). Trimming pared 3 bases from V and 5 bases from J, leaving 19 bases between. The CDR3 reads CAWSGSRGSSETQYF. The CDR3, as DNA: TGTGCCTGGAGCGGTAGCCGGGGGTCGTCCGAGACCCAGTACTTC.

In nucleotides, the CDR3 is TGTGCCAGCGCCGAGTCGGGGGCCAACGTCCTGACTTTC. It is translated as CASAESGANVLTF. V usage is TRBV6-6 and J usage is TRBJ2-6; D unresolved. V was cut by 8 bases and J by 4 bases, with 9 bases left in between. The CDR3 contains 13 residues. Germline CDR1 reads MNHNY; CDR2 reads SVGAGI (reference sequence).

The chain has TRBV18 and TRBJ1-2; tentative D call: TRBD1 (5 bases). V lost 5 bases, J lost 0 bases, and 7 bases lay in between. The germline gives CDR1 KGHSH, CDR2 LQKENI. This CDR3 contains 13 residues. The CDR3 coding sequence is TGTGCCAGCTCAGAGACAGCTAACTATGGCTACACCTTC. The encoded protein is CASSETANYGYTF.

The CDR3 region has the DNA TGTGCCAGCAGTACCGGGACTAGCGGGAGATTGACCACAGATACGCAGTATTTT. Translated: CASSTGTSGRLTTDTQYF. The rearrangement joins TRBV4-2 to TRBJ2-3; 14 bases line up with TRBD2. CDR1 and CDR2 (germline): LGHNA, YNFKEQ. Losses at the gene ends were 6 bases for V and 2 bases for J; bases not matched to a gene: 10. There are 18 residues in the CDR3.

This clone occurred once. This chain links TRBV3-1 (or the pseudogene TRBV3-2) with TRBJ2-7; perhaps TRBD2 as D (6 bases). Trimming removed 4 bases from V and 0 bases from J, with 10 bases in between. The CDR3 is 14 amino acids. The germline gives CDR1 LGHDT, CDR2 YNNKEL (reference sequence). The CDR3 loop is CASSPRGSSYEQYF. CDR3 bases: TGTGCCAGCAGCCCCCGGGGGAGCTCCTACGAGCAGTACTTC.

The rearrangement uses TRBV7-9 and TRBJ2-1; TRBD1 matches at 12 bases. The CDR3 has 16 residues. Trimming removed 6 bases from V and 8 bases from J; junction bases left unmatched: 11. Germline loops: CDR1 SEHNR, CDR2 FQNEAQ (reference sequence). The CDR3 is CASSLPPGTGGDEQFF. In DNA, the CDR3 is TGTGCCAGCAGTTTGCCACCCGGGACAGGGGGCGATGAGCAGTTCTTC.

Comments on this clone: Mismatch with germline at one junction end may stem from a read error. V and J are TRBV7-7 and TRBJ2-2; D is possibly TRBD1 (6 bases). CDR3 length: 15 residues. CDR1 is SSHAT, CDR2 FNYEAQ, per germline (reference sequence). In DNA form, the CDR3 reads TGTGCTAGCAGCTTAGTCTCAGGGGACACCGGGGAGCTGTTTTTT. Translated, it gives CASSLVSGDTGELFF.

The chain carries TRBV18 and TRBJ2-1; 13 bases fit TRBD2. V lost 6 bases to trimming and J lost 4 bases; unmatched junction nucleotides: 9. The CDR3 runs 17 residues. Germline V gene lookup returns CDR1 KGHSH and CDR2 LQKENI. The CDR3 here is CASSPRTSGSAYNEQFF. The CDR3 region has the DNA TGTGCCAGCTCTCCCAGGACTAGCGGGAGTGCTTACAATGAGCAGTTCTTC.

The chain has TRBV25-1 and TRBJ2-2; TRBD2 is a possible D gene (5 bases). Trimming took 4 bases from V and 0 from J, leaving 12 bases between them. The CDR3 consists of 16 residues. Germline CDR1 MGHDK, CDR2 SYGVNS. The CDR3, as DNA: TGTGCCAGCAGTGCATCCCGGGGTACGAACACCGGGGAGCTGTTTTTT. This sequence encodes CASSASRGTNTGELFF.

Here the CDR3 DNA reads TGTGCCAGTAGTTTTTCCGGGACAGCCTTCCGCCAGGTCGGCTACACCTTC. It specifies CASSFSGTAFRQVGYTF. The chain uses TRBV19 and TRBJ1-2, with TRBD1 identical over 7 bases. The CDR3 runs to 17 residues. V lost 5 bases and J lost 8; bases outside the gene matches: 20. Germline values: CDR1 LNHDA, CDR2 SQIVND (reference sequence).

The V call is TRBV6-5, the J call TRBJ2-5; 7 bases map to TRBD2. There are 12 residues in the CDR3. J lost 3 bases, V lost 10 bases, and 5 bases had no gene match. The germline CDR1 and CDR2 sequences are MNHEY and SVGAGI. DNA of the CDR3: TGTGCCACCCAAGGGAGGGAAGAGACCCAGTACTTC. Amino acids: CATQGREETQYF.

A remark on this clone: Other DNA sequences in this specimen translate into the identical CDR3. The rearrangement links TRBV3-1 (or the pseudogene TRBV3-2) to TRBJ1-3; possibly TRBD1 for D (5 bases). The germline V gene encodes CDR1 LGHDT and CDR2 YNNKEL (reference sequence). The V end was cut by 1 base, the J end by 1 base, with 5 bases between. The CDR3 contains 14 residues. This CDR3 is CASSQAGSGNTIYF. CDR3 DNA: TGTGCCAGCAGCCAAGCAGGGTCTGGAAACACCATATATTTT.

This chain uses TRBV7-9 with TRBJ2-4; TRBD2 matches at 8 bases. Germline CDR1 SEHNR, CDR2 FQNEAQ (reference sequence). The CDR3 totals 13 residues. The J segment lost 9 bases and the V segment lost 4 bases, leaving 5 bases of the junction unmatched. The CDR3 loop is CASSSPGTSIQYF. The DNA of the CDR3 is TGTGCCAGCAGCTCGCCCGGGACTAGCATTCAGTACTTC.

The V and J genes are TRBV7-2 and TRBJ2-7; tentatively, D is TRBD2 (6 bases). CDR1 is SGHTA, CDR2 FQGNSA, per germline. Trimming cost V 1 base and J 1 base, with 8 bases left between them. The CDR3 extends over 14 amino acids. The CDR3, as DNA: TGTGCCAGCAGCTTAGATCGGGAGTCCTACGAGCAGTACTTC. It is translated as CASSLDRESYEQYF. Using reference TRBV7-2 and TRBJ2-7 for the parts outside the CDR3, the full variable domain is GAGVSQSPSNKVTEKGKDVELRCDPISGHTALYWYRQSLGQGLEFLIYFQGNSAPDKSGLPSDRFSAERTGGSVSTLTIQRTQQEDSAVYLCASSLDRESYEQYFGPGTRLTVT.

The chain combines TRBV24-1 with TRBJ1-2, with 8 bases identical to TRBD1. The germline V gene encodes CDR1 KGHDR and CDR2 SFDVKD. V shed 5 bases, J shed 1 base, and the junction held 8 bases outside the gene matches. CDR3 length: 16 residues. The chain's CDR3 is CATSAGGAEGNYGYTF. In nucleotides, the CDR3 is TGTGCCACCAGTGCAGGGGGCGCAGAGGGTAACTATGGCTACACCTTC.

This sequence joins TRBV27 and TRBJ2-7, with 10 bases identical to TRBD1. V dropped 3 bases and J dropped 4; count of bases not matched to a gene: 3. The CDR3 extends over 14 amino acids. CDR1 is MNHEY and CDR2 is SMNVEV in the germline V gene (reference sequence). DNA for the CDR3: TGTGCCAGCAGTTTGGGACAGGGGTTGTACGAGCAGTACTTC. Protein sequence: CASSLGQGLYEQYF.